Listed below are T cell receptor beta chains from one sample, sequenced in a study of T cells in Graves' hyperthyroidism and ophthalmopathy. One entry per CDR3 protein results from TCRdb running MiXCR on the multiplex PCR reads. The sample lists some 600,000 distinct CDR3 sequences, roughly 14% seen once, with more than 5% in the top ten. Sequenced: blood. Receptors were obtained from a woman in her twenties or thirties with Graves' hyperthyroidism that later progressed to Graves' ophthalmopathy. Both conserved end residues are part of each CDR3. Fields, in order: D gene, V gene, clone size, J gene, CDR3 DNA, CDR3 protein. D genes are given only for firm matches. Expanded clones get a size class; other rows say once, few or many, or leave the size out.

.	TRBV4-1	.	TRBJ1-3	TGCGCCAGCAGCCAAGATCGAACTGGTCCAGGAAACACCATATATTTT	CASSQDRTGPGNTIYF
.	TRBV19	.	TRBJ2-6	TGTGCCATTGGGGGGATTACTGGGGCCAACGTCCTGACTTTC	CAIGGITGANVLTF
.	TRBV12-3/TRBV12-4	.	TRBJ2-5	TGTGCCGGCTCCCGTCAGGGAAAAGAGACCCAGTACTTC	CAGSRQGKETQYF
.	TRBV11-3	.	TRBJ1-6	TGTGCCAGCAGCTTTACGGGTCAGGGCAGTTCACCCCTCCACTTT	CASSFTGQGSSPLHF
TRBD1	TRBV19	many	TRBJ1-6	TGTGCCAGTAGGGGACAGGGGTATAATTCACCCCTCCACTTT	CASRGQGYNSPLHF
TRBD2	TRBV20-1	once	TRBJ2-3	TGCAGTGCTTCCGGCGGAGCGGGAGGGCCGCTAGATACGCAGTATTTT	CSASGGAGGPLDTQYF
TRBD1	TRBV19	few	TRBJ1-1	TGTGCCAGTAGCTTTCTTGCAGGGGGTGTGGGCACTGAAGCTTTCTTT	CASSFLAGGVGTEAFF
TRBD2	TRBV9	many	TRBJ2-1	TGTGCCAGCAGCGCGAACTTACTAGCGGAGCAGTTCTTC	CASSANLLAEQFF
TRBD2	TRBV12-3/TRBV12-4	many	TRBJ2-7	TGTGCCAGCAGTTCTAGCGGGGGCTTGGCCTACGAGCAGTACTTC	CASSSSGGLAYEQYF
.	TRBV11-2	many	TRBJ1-5	TGTGCCAGCAGCTTAGAACCCGGGAGCAATCAGCCCCAGCATTTT	CASSLEPGSNQPQHF
TRBD1	TRBV7-2	many	TRBJ2-5	TGTGCCAGCAGCCGACAGGGGGGGCAGGAGACCCAGTACTTC	CASSRQGGQETQYF
TRBD1	TRBV3-1	many	TRBJ1-5	TGTGCCAGCAGCCAAGGCCAGGGGGCCGGACAGCCCCAGCATTTT	CASSQGQGAGQPQHF
.	TRBV6-1	.	TRBJ2-7	TGTGCTACATCATCGCGGGGCACCGAGCAGTACTTC	CATSSRGTEQYF
TRBD1	TRBV6-5	many	TRBJ2-1	TGTGCCAGCAGTTACACCGGGACAGGGAGAGGGTCAATCCACGGTGAGCAGTTCTTC	CASSYTGTGRGSIHGEQFF
TRBD2	TRBV6-1	many	TRBJ2-7	TGTGCCAGAGTGATGGGACTAGCGTCCTACGAGCAGTACTTC	CARVMGLASYEQYF
TRBD2	TRBV27	many	TRBJ2-7	TGTGCCAGCAGTTTTTCATCCGGGAGGTACGAGCAGTACTTC	CASSFSSGRYEQYF
.	TRBV30	many	TRBJ1-2	TGTGCCTGGATGTCACCTCCCGGCTACACCTTC	CAWMSPPGYTF
.	TRBV4-1	.	TRBJ1-3	TGCGCCAGCAGCCCAAATCTTGGCTCTGGAAACACCATATATTTT	CASSPNLGSGNTIYF
.	TRBV19	many	TRBJ2-1	TGTGCCAGTAGTATAGTGGGGGCTAGCGGACACAATGAGCAGTTCTTC	CASSIVGASGHNEQFF
.	TRBV29-1	few	TRBJ2-1	TGCAGCGTTGTTAAGGGGAATGAGCAGTTCTTC	CSVVKGNEQFF
.	TRBV29-1	few	TRBJ1-3	TGCAGCGTTGGTCTTTTCAGCTCTGGAAACACCATATATTTT	CSVGLFSSGNTIYF
.	TRBV5-6	many	TRBJ1-1	TGTGCCAGCAGCTCTGTCTACACTGAAGCTTTCTTT	CASSSVYTEAFF
.	TRBV27	few	TRBJ1-1	TGTGCCAGCAGAACCTATGAGACAACTGAAGCTTTCTTT	CASRTYETTEAFF
TRBD1	TRBV10-3	few	TRBJ2-1	TGTGCCAAGCCGACAGGGAGCTCAAGACTTTACAATGAGCAGTTCTTC	CAKPTGSSRLYNEQFF
.	TRBV11-2	many	TRBJ2-5	TGTGCCAGCAGCGGAAGGAATCAAGAGACCCAGTACTTC	CASSGRNQETQYF
.	TRBV28	.	TRBJ2-1	TGTGCCAGCAGTCCTGGGACCGCCACCCCTTACAATGAGCAGTTCTTC	CASSPGTATPYNEQFF
.	TRBV28	many	TRBJ2-1	TGTGCCAGCAGTTTCCGGGACTCCGGTTACAATGAGCAGTTCTTC	CASSFRDSGYNEQFF
.	TRBV19	many	TRBJ2-6	TGTGCCAGTAGTATAAGAACCGGGAGAGGGAAAGGTGGGGCCAACGTCCTGACTTTC	CASSIRTGRGKGGANVLTF
TRBD1	TRBV18	many	TRBJ1-5	TGTGCCAGCTCACGGGACGGGACAGGGTATCAGCCCCAGCATTTT	CASSRDGTGYQPQHF
.	TRBV9	many	TRBJ1-2	TGTGCCAGCAGAGCAGAGCAACAGGGCTACACCTTC	CASRAEQQGYTF
.	TRBV3-1	few	TRBJ1-2	TGTGCCAGCAGCGCTGATACAGGGATAAACTATGGCTACACCTTC	CASSADTGINYGYTF
.	TRBV6-2/TRBV6-3	few	TRBJ1-5	TGTGCCAGCAGTTACCTGGACCTTAGCAATCAGCCCCAGCATTTT	CASSYLDLSNQPQHF
.	TRBV10-3	many	TRBJ1-6	TGTGCCATCAGTGGGACATCAGGGTATAATTCACCCCTCCACTTT	CAISGTSGYNSPLHF
TRBD1	TRBV5-4	.	TRBJ1-1	TGTGCCAGCAGCCTACTCTCCGGGACAGGGGGCAGCACTGAAGCTTTCTTT	CASSLLSGTGGSTEAFF
TRBD2	TRBV9	.	TRBJ2-3	TGTGCCAGCAGCGTAGCTCCTAGCGGGAGTTCTGGAACAGATACGCAGTATTTT	CASSVAPSGSSGTDTQYF
TRBD1	TRBV7-9	.	TRBJ1-1	TGTGCCAGCAGCGGCGGGACAGGGCACGGAGGTGACACTGAAGCTTTCTTT	CASSGGTGHGGDTEAFF
.	TRBV7-2	.	TRBJ1-1	TGTGCCAGCAGCTTCGGACCCCGGCAGGCTATGAACACTGAAGCTTTCTTT	CASSFGPRQAMNTEAFF
TRBD1	TRBV6-1	few	TRBJ1-5	TGTGCCAGCAGACCCTCGGGACAGGGGTCAAATCAGCCCCAGCATTTT	CASRPSGQGSNQPQHF
.	TRBV6-2/TRBV6-3	few	TRBJ2-1	TGTGCCAGCAGTTATTTAGGCCGAAGGCAGTTCTTC	CASSYLGRRQFF
.	TRBV5-6	few	TRBJ1-2	TGTGCCAGCAGCTTAAACAGCCCTAACTATGGCTACACCTTC	CASSLNSPNYGYTF
.	TRBV7-2	.	TRBJ1-1	TGTGCCAGCACCTCCATCAGGGGAGAGACTGAAGCTTTCTTT	CASTSIRGETEAFF
.	TRBV28	many	TRBJ1-2	TGTGCCAGCCCCAGACTCATAGGTGGCTACACCTTC	CASPRLIGGYTF
.	TRBV15	.	TRBJ1-2	TGTGCCACCAGCAGAGATACTGGGGGTTATGGCTACACCTTC	CATSRDTGGYGYTF